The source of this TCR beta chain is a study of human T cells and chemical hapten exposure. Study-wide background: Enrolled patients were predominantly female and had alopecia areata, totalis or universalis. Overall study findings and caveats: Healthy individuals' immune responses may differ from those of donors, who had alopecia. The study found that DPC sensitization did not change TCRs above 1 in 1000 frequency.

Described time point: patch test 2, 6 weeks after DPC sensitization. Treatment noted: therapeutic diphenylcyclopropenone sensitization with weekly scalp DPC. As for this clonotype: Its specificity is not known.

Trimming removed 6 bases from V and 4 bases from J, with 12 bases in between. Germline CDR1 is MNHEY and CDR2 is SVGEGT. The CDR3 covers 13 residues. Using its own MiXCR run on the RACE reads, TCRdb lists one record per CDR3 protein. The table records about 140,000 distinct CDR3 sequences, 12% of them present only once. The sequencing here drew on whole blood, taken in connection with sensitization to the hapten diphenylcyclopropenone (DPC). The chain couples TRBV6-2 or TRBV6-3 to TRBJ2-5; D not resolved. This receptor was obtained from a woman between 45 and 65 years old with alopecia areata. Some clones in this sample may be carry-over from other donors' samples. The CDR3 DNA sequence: TGTGCCAGCAGAACATGGGTTAGAGAGACCCAGTACTTC. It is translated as CASRTWVRETQYF.